What follows are 14 T cell receptor beta chains derived from one specimen sequenced in a study of CD8 T cells in Susac syndrome. Random hexamers were used to reverse transcribe roughly 0.45 to 1 ug of RNA. MiXCR, run by TCRdb on the immunoSEQ multiplex PCR reads, gives a single entry per CDR3 protein. Counted here are about 200,000 distinct CDR3 sequences, about 95% occurring once; the ten biggest clones make up approximately 0.093%. The specimen sequenced was CD4+ T cells from PBMCs. The receptor set was obtained from a human donor with multiple sclerosis.

The gene calls are TRBV30 and TRBJ2-5, with 7 bases identical to TRBD2. With V trimmed by 1 base and J by 9 bases, 14 bases remained unmatched. The CDR3 is 15 residues long. CDR1 is GTSNPN, CDR2 SVGIG, per germline (reference sequence). In nucleotides, the CDR3 is TGTGCCTGGAGTGCAACAGTTATCTCGAGCGGGGCCCAGTACTTC. The encoded protein is CAWSATVISSGAQYF.

This clonotype was picked up one time. V and J are TRBV9 and TRBJ2-1; D unclear. Per germline, CDR1 SGDLS and CDR2 YYNGEE. This CDR3 comprises 15 residues. Trimming cost V 0 bases and J 1 base, with 8 bases left between them. The CDR3 bases are TGTGCCAGCAGCGTAGCCACAGAGTCCTACAATGAGCAGTTCTTC. This encodes CASSVATESYNEQFF.

The rearrangement uses TRBV7-9 and TRBJ2-7, with D possibly TRBD1 on 6 matching bases. The CDR3 consists of 14 residues. Germline-derived CDR1 and CDR2 are SEHNR and FQNEAQ (reference sequence). Trimming shortened V by 3 bases and J by 3 bases, and 12 bases separated the two germline ends. The CDR3 is CASSFTGSYYEQYF. As DNA, the CDR3 is TGTGCCAGCAGCTTTACAGGGAGCTACTACGAGCAGTACTTC.

In this sample, this clonotype turned up once. This chain uses TRBV18 with TRBJ1-1; TRBD1 agrees at 10 bases. The V gene end was trimmed by 5 bases and the J gene end by 3 bases; junction bases not matched to a gene: 3. CDR3 length equals 14 residues. CDR1 is KGHSH, CDR2 LQKENI, per germline. The CDR3 is CASSEGQGYTEAFF. In DNA, the CDR3 is TGTGCCAGCTCAGAGGGACAGGGGTACACTGAAGCTTTCTTT. The whole variable domain, remainder taken from reference TRBV18 and TRBJ1-1, is NAGVMQNPRHLVRRRGQEARLRCSPMKGHSHVYWYRQLPEEGLKFMVYLQKENIIDESGMPKERFSAEFPKEGPSILRIQQVVRGDSAAYFCASSEGQGYTEAFFGQGTRLTVV.

In its sample, this clonotype was seen once. This chain joins TRBV6-6 and TRBJ2-7, with TRBD1 matching over 8 bases. Germline V CDR1 and CDR2: MNHNY, SVGAGI (reference sequence). V dropped 6 bases and J dropped 7; count of bases not matched to a gene: 14. The CDR3 contains 15 residues. The CDR3 loop is CASRLRDRGGTEQYF. The CDR3 nucleotides are TGTGCCAGCAGACTCCGCGACAGGGGAGGTACGGAGCAGTACTTC.

This clonotype was picked up one time. The chain couples TRBV27 to TRBJ2-7; 7 nucleotides line up with TRBD2. Germline V lookup: CDR1 MNHEY, CDR2 SMNVEV (reference sequence). The V and J ends lost 8 bases and 2 bases, in that order; junction bases with no gene match: 6. The CDR3 loop spans 13 amino acids. Written as DNA, the CDR3 is TGTGCCAGCGGAACCGGGAGGCCCTACGAGCAGTACTTC. It is translated as CASGTGRPYEQYF.

The V gene is TRBV15, the J gene TRBJ1-1, with a tentative D call TRBD1 (5 bases). Per the germline V gene, CDR1 is LNHNV and CDR2 is YYDKDF (reference sequence). The V and J ends lost 8 bases and 0 bases respectively, with 16 bases between them. The CDR3 consists of 15 residues. The CDR3 protein is CATRRDRRLNTEAFF. In nucleotides, the CDR3 is TGTGCCACCCGCCGGGACCGACGTTTGAACACTGAAGCTTTCTTT.

CDR3 residues: CASEIQETQYF. CDR3 nucleotides: TGTGCCAGCGAAATCCAAGAGACCCAGTACTTC. This chain uses TRBV2 with TRBJ2-5; D not resolved. V dropped 8 bases and J dropped 1 base, with 5 bases sitting between them. Per germline, CDR1 SNHLY and CDR2 FYNNEI. The CDR3 contains 11 residues.

The rearrangement uses TRBV4-1 and TRBJ1-6, with no clear D. CDR1 and CDR2 (germline): MGHRA, YSYEKL. V gave up 0 bases and J gave up 10 bases, with 4 bases separating them. This CDR3 is built from 12 residues. CDR3 amino acids: CASSQDRSPLHF. The CDR3 DNA reads TGCGCCAGCAGCCAAGATCGGTCACCCCTCCACTTT.

The genes are TRBV5-1 and TRBJ1-2; TRBD1 is a possible D gene (6 bases). This CDR3 contains 14 residues. V was cut by 4 bases and J by 3 bases, with 13 bases left in between. Germline CDR1 and CDR2: SGHRS and YFSETQ. The CDR3 nucleotides read TGCGCCAGCAGCGAGGACAGCTACTACTATGGCTACACCTTC. Protein: CASSEDSYYYGYTF.

The genes are TRBV7-9 and TRBJ2-5; D is undetermined. This CDR3 spans 15 amino acids. V was pared by 2 bases and J by 0 bases, with 10 bases between. Germline loops: CDR1 SEHNR, CDR2 FQNEAQ (reference sequence). CDR3 in DNA: TGTGCCAGCAGCTTATATTTGTCCCACCAAGAGACCCAGTACTTC. Translated, it gives CASSLYLSHQETQYF.

The chain is built from TRBV20-1 and TRBJ1-5, with 7 positions matching TRBD1. CDR1 and CDR2 from the germline V gene are DFQATT and SNEGSKA (reference sequence). The CDR3 totals 15 residues. Unmatched junction bases numbered 8, after V lost 6 bases and J lost 0 bases. CDR3 sequence: CSAHRTGYSNQPQHF. In nucleotides, the CDR3 is TGCAGTGCCCACAGGACAGGTTATAGCAATCAGCCCCAGCATTTT.

Written as DNA, the CDR3 is TGCGCCAGCAGTGAGCGGGACAGGGAGCTAGGTGGCTACACCTTC. Translated, it gives CASSERDRELGGYTF. V is TRBV23-1 and J is TRBJ1-2, with 9 bases that match TRBD1. TRBV23-1 is placed among ORFs of uncertain function. The CDR3 extends over 15 amino acids. Trimming cost V 5 bases and J 7 bases; bases outside gene matches: 11.

The genes are TRBV12-3 or TRBV12-4 and TRBJ1-1; a weak D match, TRBD1 (6 bases). V dropped 1 base and J dropped 3 bases, with 12 bases sitting between them. The CDR3 loop spans 15 amino acids. The CDR3 loop reads CASSLEVQGHTEAFF. CDR3 bases: TGTGCCAGCAGTTTAGAAGTACAGGGACACACTGAAGCTTTCTTT.